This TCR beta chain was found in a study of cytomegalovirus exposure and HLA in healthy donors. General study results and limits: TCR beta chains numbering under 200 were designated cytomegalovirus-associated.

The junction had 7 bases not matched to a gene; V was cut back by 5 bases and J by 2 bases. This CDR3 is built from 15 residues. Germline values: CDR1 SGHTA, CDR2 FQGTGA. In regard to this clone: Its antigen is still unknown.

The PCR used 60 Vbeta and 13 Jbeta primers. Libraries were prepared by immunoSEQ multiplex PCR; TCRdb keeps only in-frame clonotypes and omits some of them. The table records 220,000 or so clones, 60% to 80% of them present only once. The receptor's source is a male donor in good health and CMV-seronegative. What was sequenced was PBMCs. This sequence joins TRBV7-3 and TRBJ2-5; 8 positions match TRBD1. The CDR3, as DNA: TGTGCCAGCAGCCCAGACAGGGGCTCTCAAGAGACCCAGTACTTC. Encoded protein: CASSPDRGSQETQYF.